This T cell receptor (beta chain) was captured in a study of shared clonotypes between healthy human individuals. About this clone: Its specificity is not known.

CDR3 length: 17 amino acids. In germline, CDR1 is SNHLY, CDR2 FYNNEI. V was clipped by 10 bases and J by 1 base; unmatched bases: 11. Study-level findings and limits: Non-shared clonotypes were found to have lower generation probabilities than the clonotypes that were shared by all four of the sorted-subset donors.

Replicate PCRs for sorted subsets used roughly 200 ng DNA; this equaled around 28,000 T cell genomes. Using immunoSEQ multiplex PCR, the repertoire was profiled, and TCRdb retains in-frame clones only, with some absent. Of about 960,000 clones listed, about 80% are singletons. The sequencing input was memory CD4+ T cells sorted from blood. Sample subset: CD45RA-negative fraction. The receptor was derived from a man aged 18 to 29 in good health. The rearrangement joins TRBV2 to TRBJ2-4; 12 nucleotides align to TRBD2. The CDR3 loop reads CATSRTSGATAKNIQYF. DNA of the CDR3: TGTGCCACCTCCCGGACTAGCGGGGCGACGGCCAAAAACATTCAGTACTTC.